This T cell receptor beta chain comes out of a study of blood T cell repertoires in COVID-19. Under the authors' procedure: It was from reference gene primer amplification that nucleated cell counts were estimated. The data were produced by immunoSEQ multiplex PCR, yet TCRdb's version contains in-frame clones alone and is incomplete. V and J calls and clone size are as listed in that table; D and trimming were resolved from the DNA. The sample contains about 300,000 clones, roughly 88% of which appear only once. This clonotype was sampled from a woman aged 45-65 years with acute or convalescent COVID-19. Sequenced: peripheral blood.

DNA of the CDR3: TGTGCCTGGAGTAGAGGGGGTTACCAAGACCAGCCCCAGCATTTT. Its protein product is CAWSRGGYQDQPQHF. The chain has TRBV30 and TRBJ1-5; D perhaps matches TRBD1 (6 bases). Germline values: CDR1 GTSNPN, CDR2 SVGIG (reference sequence). This CDR3 is 15 amino acids long. V was shortened by 2 bases and J by 7 bases, with 18 bases between the two germline ends. Using reference TRBV30 and TRBJ1-5 for the parts outside the CDR3, the full variable domain is SQTIHQWPATLVQPVGSPLSLECTVEGTSNPNLYWYRQAAGRGLQLLFYSVGIGQISSEVPQNLSASRPQDRQFILSSKKLLLSDSGFYLCAWSRGGYQDQPQHFGDGTRLSIL.